The present T cell receptor beta chain was sequenced within a study of OX40 agonist ivuxolimab in advanced cancers. For the study at large: Patients were treated with ivuxolimab, an agonistic anti-OX40 (CD134) antibody.

Study-wide results and limits: At doses 0.1 to 3.0 mg/kg, CD4+ and CD8+ clones expanded.

Sequencing used immunoSEQ multiplex PCR; TCRdb keeps in-frame clones, though not all of them. The sample lists fewer than 95,000 clones, 85% to 90% occurring once. A remark on this clone: Antigen: not known.

The TCR originated in an adult with an advanced solid tumor such as melanoma, head and neck, liver or kidney cancer. The sequencing used CD4+ or CD8+ T cells sorted from blood, collected in a trial of the OX40 agonist ivuxolimab.

CDR3 in DNA: TGTGCCAGCAGCTTAGACAGTGGCAATCAGCCCCAGCATTTT. Translated, it gives CASSLDSGNQPQHF. This chain links TRBV7-6 with TRBJ1-5, with no clear D. This CDR3 contains 14 residues. Per germline, CDR1 SGHVS and CDR2 FNYEAQ. The V end lost 1 base, the J end lost 2 bases, and 6 bases lay between the germline ends.